The text below deals with one TCR beta chain. Its specific antigen is unknown. These reads were obtained on an Illumina HiSeq 2000. 5'RACE template switching, by which a universal primer site and unique molecular identifiers were added, was used to make TCR beta cDNA libraries. Priming for cDNA synthesis came from the TCR beta constant segment, and two successive PCR amplification steps followed. Under the source paper's analysis protocol: MIGEC was used to demultiplex reads and group reads by UMI, and MiTCR was used to assemble and quantify clonotypes. Only TCR cDNA sequences supported by at least two reads were kept to exclude erroneous sequences. The tcR package was used for downstream repertoire analysis, and clonotypes were matched across fractions by CDR3 nucleotide sequence plus V segment. VDJmatch was used to annotate antigen specificity against VDJdb, with one amino acid substitution allowed in CDR3. TCRdb reprocessed the raw reads; every CDR3 protein sequence is a single record, and DNA is not supplied. What appears here as the V and J calls and clone size reflects TCRdb's work, not the paper's. This sample's listing comprises about 540,000 distinct CDR3 sequences. 3% to 4.5% of the sample lies in the top ten.

A commercial ELISA kit detecting HCMV-specific IgG in serum was used to determine HCMV serostatus. Ficoll density gradient centrifugation was used to isolate peripheral blood mononuclear cells from blood. Reading the germline V gene (reference sequence) gives CDR1 SGHNT and CDR2 YYREEE. The CDR3 runs 17 residues from the cysteine to the phenylalanine. The protein alone is recorded here. These data come from a study of T cells expressing NK-cell markers (dated by TCRdb to the early 2020s). Looking at the study overall: Three sorted T-cell subsets (CD3+CD56+NKG2C+, CD3+CD56+NKG2C- and CD3+CD56-NKG2C+) from seven to nine donors had their TCR beta-chain repertoires profiled. Randomly selected healthy volunteers, three men and five women, were used as the eight sequenced donors. Among the eight sequenced donors, seven were HCMV-seropositive and one was HCMV-seronegative. Sequencing of the libraries produced 2 x 150 bp reads on Illumina HiSeq 2000/2500, MiSeq or NextSeq. Study-level results and caveats: In six donors, the dominant CD3+CD56+NKG2C+ clonotypes ranked among the top 10 CD8+ clonotypes, making up roughly 1.0-8% of CD8+ T cells. Whether the expanded NKG2C-expressing T cell clones were specific for HCMV antigens was left unclear. Those dominant clonotypes were again the most abundant among CD3+CD56-NKG2C+ cells in a handful of donors, at roughly 28.3-65%.

The receptor was derived from a man younger than 35 in good health. Donor details come from another sample of the same person, matched by shared clones. The sequenced sample was blood T cells: a sorted CD56 or NKG2C T cell subset, CD4+ or CD8+ T cells, or bulk PBMC T cells (not recorded which). The rearranged segments are TRBV5-4 and TRBJ2-1; without DNA, the TCRdb call of TRBD2 cannot be checked. CDR3 region: CASSQGTSGINPNEQFF.